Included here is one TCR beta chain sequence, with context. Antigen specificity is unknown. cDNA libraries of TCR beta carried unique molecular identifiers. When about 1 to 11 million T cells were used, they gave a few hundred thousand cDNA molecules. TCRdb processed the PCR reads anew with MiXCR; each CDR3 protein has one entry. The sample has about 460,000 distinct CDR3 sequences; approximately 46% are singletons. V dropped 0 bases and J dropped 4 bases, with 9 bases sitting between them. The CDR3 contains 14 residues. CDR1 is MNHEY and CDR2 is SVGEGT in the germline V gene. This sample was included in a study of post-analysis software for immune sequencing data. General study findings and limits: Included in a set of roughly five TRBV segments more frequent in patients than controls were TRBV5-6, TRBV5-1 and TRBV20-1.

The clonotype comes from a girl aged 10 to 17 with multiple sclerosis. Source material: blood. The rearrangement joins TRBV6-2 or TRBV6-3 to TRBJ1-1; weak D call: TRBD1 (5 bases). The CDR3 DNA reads TGTGCCAGCAGTTACTCAGGCAGGGCCACTGAAGCTTTCTTT. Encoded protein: CASSYSGRATEAFF.